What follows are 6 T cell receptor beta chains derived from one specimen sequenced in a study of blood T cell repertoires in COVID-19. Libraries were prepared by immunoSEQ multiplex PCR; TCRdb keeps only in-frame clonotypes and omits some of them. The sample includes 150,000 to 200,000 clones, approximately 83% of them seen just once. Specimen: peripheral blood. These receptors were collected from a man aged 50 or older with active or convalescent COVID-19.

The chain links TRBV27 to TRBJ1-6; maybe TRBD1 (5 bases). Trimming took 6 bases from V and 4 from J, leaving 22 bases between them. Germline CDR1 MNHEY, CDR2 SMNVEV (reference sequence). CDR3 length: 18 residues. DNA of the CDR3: TGTGCCAGCAGATCCGGTGGGACTATGGCACAATATAATTCACCCCTCCACTTT. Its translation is CASRSGGTMAQYNSPLHF.

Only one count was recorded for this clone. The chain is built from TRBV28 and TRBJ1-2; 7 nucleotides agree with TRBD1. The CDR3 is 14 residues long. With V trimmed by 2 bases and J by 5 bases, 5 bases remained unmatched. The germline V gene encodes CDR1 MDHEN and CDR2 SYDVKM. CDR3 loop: CASSLRQGGYGYTF. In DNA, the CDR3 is TGTGCCAGCAGTTTAAGACAGGGCGGGTATGGCTACACCTTC.

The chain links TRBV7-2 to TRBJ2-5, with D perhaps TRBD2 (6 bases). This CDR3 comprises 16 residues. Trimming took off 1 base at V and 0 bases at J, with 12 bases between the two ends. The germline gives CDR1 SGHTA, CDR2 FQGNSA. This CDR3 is CASSLVGGYNQETQYF. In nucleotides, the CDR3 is TGTGCCAGCAGCTTAGTCGGGGGATATAACCAAGAGACCCAGTACTTC.

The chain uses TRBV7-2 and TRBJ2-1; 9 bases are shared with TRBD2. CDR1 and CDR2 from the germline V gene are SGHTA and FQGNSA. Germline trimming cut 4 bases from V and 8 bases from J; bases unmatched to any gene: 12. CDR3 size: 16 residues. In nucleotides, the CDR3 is TGTGCCAGCAGCTCCTTCGTGGCTAGCGGGGTCTATGAGCAGTTCTTC. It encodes CASSSFVASGVYEQFF.

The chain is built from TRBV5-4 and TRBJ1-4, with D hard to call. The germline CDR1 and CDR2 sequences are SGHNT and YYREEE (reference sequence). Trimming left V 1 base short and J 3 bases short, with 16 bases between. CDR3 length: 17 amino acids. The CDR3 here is CASSLSRRNMSNEKLFF. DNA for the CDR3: TGTGCCAGCAGCTTGTCTAGGCGGAATATGTCTAATGAAAAACTGTTTTTT. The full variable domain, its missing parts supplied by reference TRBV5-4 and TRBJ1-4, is ETGVTQSPTHLIKTRGQQVTLRCSSQSGHNTVSWYQQALGQGPQFIFQYYREEENGRGNFPPRFSGLQFPNYSSELNVNALELDDSALYLCASSLSRRNMSNEKLFFGSGTQLSVL.

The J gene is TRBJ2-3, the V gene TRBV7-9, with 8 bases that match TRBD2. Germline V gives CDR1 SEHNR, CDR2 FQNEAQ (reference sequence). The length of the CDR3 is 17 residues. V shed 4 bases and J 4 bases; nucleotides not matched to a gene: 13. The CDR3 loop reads CASSSKREPRGPDTQYF. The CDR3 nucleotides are TGTGCCAGCAGCTCTAAGCGGGAGCCAAGGGGCCCAGATACGCAGTATTTT.